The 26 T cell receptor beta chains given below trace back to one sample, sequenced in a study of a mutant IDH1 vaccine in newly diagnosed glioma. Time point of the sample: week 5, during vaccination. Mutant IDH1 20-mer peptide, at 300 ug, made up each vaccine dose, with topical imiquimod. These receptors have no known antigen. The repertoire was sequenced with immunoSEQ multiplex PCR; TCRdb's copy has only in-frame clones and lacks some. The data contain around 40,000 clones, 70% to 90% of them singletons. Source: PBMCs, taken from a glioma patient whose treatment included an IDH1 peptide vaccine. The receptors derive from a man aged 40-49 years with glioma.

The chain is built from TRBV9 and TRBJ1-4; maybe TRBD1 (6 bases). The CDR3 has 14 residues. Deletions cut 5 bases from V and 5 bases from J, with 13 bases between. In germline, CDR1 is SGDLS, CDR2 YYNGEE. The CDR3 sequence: CASRTRTENEKLFF. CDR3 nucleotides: TGTGCCAGCAGAACTCGGACAGAGAATGAAAAACTGTTTTTT. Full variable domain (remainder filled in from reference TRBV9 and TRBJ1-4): DSGVTQTPKHLITATGQRVTLRCSPRSGDLSVYWYQQSLDQGLQFLIQYYNGEERAKGNILERFSAQQFPDLHSELNLSSLELGDSALYFCASRTRTENEKLFFGSGTQLSVL.

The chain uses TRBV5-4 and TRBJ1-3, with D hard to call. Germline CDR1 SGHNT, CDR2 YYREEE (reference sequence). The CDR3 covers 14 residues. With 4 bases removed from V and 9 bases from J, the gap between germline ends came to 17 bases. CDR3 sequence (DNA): TGTGCCAGCAGCCTGTGGAGGGCCGAAAGCACCATATATTTT. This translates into CASSLWRAESTIYF.

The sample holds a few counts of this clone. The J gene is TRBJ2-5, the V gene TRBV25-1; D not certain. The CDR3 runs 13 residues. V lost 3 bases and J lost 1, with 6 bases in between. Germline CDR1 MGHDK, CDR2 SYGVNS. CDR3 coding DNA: TGTGCCAGCAGTGACCCCAGCCAAGAGACCCAGTACTTC. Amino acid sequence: CASSDPSQETQYF.

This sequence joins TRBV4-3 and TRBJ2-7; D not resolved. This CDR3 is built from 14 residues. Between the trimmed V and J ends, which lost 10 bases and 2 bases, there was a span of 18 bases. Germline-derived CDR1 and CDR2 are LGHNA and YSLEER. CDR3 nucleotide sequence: TGCGCCACCTCCCGAGAGGACGGACCCTACGAGCAGTACTTC. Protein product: CATSREDGPYEQYF.

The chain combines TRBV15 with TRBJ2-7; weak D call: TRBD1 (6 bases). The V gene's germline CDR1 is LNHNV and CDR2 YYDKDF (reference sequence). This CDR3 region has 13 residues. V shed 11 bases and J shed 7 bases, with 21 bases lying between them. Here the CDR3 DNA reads TGTGCCCTATCGACAGGAGGTAGGGGTGAGCAGTACTTC. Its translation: CALSTGGRGEQYF.

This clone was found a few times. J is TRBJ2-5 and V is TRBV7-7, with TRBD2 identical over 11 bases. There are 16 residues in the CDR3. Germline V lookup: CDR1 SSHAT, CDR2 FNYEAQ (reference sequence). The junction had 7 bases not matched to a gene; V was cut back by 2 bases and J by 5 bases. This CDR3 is CASSLYPSGRSETQYF. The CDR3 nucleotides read TGTGCCAGCAGCTTATACCCTAGCGGGAGGAGTGAGACCCAGTACTTC. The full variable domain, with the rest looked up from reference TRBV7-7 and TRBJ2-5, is GAGVSQSPRYKVTKRGQDVTLRCDPISSHATLYWYQQALGQGPEFLTYFNYEAQPDKSGLPSDRFSAERPEGSISTLTIQRTEQRDSAMYRCASSLYPSGRSETQYFGPGTRLLVL.

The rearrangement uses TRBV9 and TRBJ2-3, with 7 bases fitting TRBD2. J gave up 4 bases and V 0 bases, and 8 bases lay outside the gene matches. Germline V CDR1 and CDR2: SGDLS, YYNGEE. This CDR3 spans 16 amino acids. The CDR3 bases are TGTGCCAGCAGCGTAGTTGACGGGAGGCGGGCAGATACGCAGTATTTT. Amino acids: CASSVVDGRRADTQYF.

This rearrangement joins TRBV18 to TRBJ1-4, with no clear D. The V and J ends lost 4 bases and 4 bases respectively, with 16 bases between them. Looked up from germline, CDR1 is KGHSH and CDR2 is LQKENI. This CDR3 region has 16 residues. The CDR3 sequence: CASSQESGKSNEKLFF. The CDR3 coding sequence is TGTGCCAGCTCACAAGAATCGGGGAAAAGTAATGAAAAACTGTTTTTT.

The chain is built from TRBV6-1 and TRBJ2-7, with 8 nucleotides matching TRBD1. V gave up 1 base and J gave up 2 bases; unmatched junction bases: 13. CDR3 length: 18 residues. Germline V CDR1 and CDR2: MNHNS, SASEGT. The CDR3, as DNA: TGTGCCAGCAGTGAAGAAGCAGGGGGCGCTTTTATTACCTACGAGCAGTACTTC. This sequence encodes CASSEEAGGAFITYEQYF.

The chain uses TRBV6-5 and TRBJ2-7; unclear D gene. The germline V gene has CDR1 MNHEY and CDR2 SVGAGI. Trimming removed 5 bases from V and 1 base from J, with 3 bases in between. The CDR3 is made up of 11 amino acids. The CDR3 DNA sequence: TGTGCCAGCAGTCCGTCCTACGAGCAGTACTTC. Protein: CASSPSYEQYF.

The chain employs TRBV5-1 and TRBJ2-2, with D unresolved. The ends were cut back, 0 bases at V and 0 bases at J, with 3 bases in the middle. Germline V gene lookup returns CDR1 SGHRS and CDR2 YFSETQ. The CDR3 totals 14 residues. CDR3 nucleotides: TGCGCCAGCAGCTTGGCAGCGAACACCGGGGAGCTGTTTTTT. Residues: CASSLAANTGELFF.

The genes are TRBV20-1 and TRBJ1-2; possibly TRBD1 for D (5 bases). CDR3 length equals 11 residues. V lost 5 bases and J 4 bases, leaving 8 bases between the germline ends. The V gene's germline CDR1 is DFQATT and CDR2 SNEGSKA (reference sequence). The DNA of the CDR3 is TGCAGTGCTCCCGACAGCTATGGCTACACCTTC. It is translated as CSAPDSYGYTF.

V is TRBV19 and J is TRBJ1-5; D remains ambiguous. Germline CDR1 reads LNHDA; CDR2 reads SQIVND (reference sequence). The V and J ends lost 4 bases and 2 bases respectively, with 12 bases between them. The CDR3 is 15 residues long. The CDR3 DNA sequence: TGTGCCAGTAGTAAAAGTCCTGGGGGCAATCAGCCCCAGCATTTT. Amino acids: CASSKSPGGNQPQHF.

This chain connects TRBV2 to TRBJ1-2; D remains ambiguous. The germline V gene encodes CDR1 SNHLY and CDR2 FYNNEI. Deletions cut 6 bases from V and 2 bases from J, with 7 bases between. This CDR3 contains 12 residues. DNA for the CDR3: TGTGCCAGCAGGGCAGACAACTATGGCTACACCTTC. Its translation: CASRADNYGYTF.

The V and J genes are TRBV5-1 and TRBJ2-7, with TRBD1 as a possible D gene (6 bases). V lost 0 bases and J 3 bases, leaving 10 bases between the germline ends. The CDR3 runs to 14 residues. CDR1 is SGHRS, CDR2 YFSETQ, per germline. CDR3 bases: TGCGCCAGCAGCTTGGTAGGGGGTTTCTACGAGCAGTACTTC. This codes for CASSLVGGFYEQYF.

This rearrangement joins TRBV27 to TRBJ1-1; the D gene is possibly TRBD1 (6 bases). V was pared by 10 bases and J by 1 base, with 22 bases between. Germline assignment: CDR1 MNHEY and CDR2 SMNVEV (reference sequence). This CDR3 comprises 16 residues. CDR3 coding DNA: TGTGCCACCCCACCCAAGGGGGGTCGGCGGAACACTGAAGCTTTCTTT. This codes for CATPPKGGRRNTEAFF.

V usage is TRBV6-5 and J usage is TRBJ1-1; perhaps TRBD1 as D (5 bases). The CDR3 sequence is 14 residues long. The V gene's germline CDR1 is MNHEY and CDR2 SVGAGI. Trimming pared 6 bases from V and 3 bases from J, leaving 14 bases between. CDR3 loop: CASSKGRRDTEAFF. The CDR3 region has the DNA TGTGCCAGCAGCAAGGGACGGCGGGACACTGAAGCTTTCTTT.

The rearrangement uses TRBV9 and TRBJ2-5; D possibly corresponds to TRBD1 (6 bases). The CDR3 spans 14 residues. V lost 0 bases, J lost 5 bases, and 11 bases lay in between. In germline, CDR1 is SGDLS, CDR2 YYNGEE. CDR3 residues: CASSVAGGSETQYF. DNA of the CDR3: TGTGCCAGCAGCGTAGCTGGGGGCTCTGAGACCCAGTACTTC. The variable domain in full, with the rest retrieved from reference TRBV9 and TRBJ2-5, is DSGVTQTPKHLITATGQRVTLRCSPRSGDLSVYWYQQSLDQGLQFLIQYYNGEERAKGNILERFSAQQFPDLHSELNLSSLELGDSALYFCASSVAGGSETQYFGPGTRLLVL.

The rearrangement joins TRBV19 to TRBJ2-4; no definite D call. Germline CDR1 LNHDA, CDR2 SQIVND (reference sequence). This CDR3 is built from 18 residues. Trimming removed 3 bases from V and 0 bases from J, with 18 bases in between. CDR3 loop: CASSISSIGLEAKNIQYF. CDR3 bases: TGTGCCAGTAGTATTAGTAGTATTGGGCTGGAAGCCAAAAACATTCAGTACTTC.

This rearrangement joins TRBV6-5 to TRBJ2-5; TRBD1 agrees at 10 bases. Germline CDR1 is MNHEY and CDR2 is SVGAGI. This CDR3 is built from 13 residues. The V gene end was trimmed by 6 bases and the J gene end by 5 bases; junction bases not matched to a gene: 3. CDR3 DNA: TGTGCCAGCAGAGGACAGGGGGGCGAGACCCAGTACTTC. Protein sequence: CASRGQGGETQYF.

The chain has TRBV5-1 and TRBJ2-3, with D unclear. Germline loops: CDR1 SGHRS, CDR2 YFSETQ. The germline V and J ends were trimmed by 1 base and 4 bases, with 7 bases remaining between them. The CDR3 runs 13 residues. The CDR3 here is CASSLSGPDTQYF. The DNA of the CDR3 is TGCGCCAGCAGCTTGTCGGGCCCAGATACGCAGTATTTT.

CDR3 in DNA: TGTGCCAGCAGCCCCGGACGGAGCGGAGGCGGCACAGATACGCAGTATTTT. This sequence encodes CASSPGRSGGGTDTQYF. This chain joins TRBV7-9 and TRBJ2-3, with D perhaps matching TRBD2 (5 bases). CDR1 is SEHNR and CDR2 is FQNEAQ in the germline V gene (reference sequence). V lost 5 bases and J 1 base, leaving 19 bases between the germline ends. The CDR3 runs 17 residues.

The CDR3 region is CASSLAAARDTVEEQYF. The CDR3 DNA follows: TGTGCCAGCAGCTTAGCGGCGGCCCGGGACACCGTCGAGGAGCAGTACTTC. The rearrangement uses TRBV7-9 and TRBJ2-7, with a weak D call TRBD1 (6 bases). Germline V gene data show CDR1 as SEHNR and CDR2 as FQNEAQ (reference sequence). The length of the CDR3 is 17 residues. The V end was cut by 0 bases, the J end by 7 bases, with 22 bases between. Together with reference TRBV7-9 and TRBJ2-7, the CDR3 gives the full variable domain: DTGVSQNPRHKITKRGQNVTFRCDPISEHNRLYWYRQTLGQGPEFLTYFQNEAQLEKSRLLSDRFSAERPKGSFSTLEIQRTEQGDSAMYLCASSLAAARDTVEEQYFGPGTRLTVT.

The CDR3 DNA sequence: TGCGCCAGCAGGTCCGCGAGGGGCGGGGACGAGCAGTACTTC. Translated: CASRSARGGDEQYF. The chain recombines TRBV10-1 with TRBJ2-7; D possibly corresponds to TRBD2 (6 bases). Trimming shortened V by 6 bases and J by 5 bases, and 17 bases separated the two germline ends. Germline CDR1 WNHNN, CDR2 SYGVQD (reference sequence). This CDR3 is built from 14 residues.

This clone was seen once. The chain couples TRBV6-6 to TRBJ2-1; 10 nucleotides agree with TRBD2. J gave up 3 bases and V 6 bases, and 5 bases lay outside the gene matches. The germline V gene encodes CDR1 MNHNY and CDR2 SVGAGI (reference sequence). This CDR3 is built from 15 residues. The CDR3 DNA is TGTGCCAGCAGCATACTAGCGGGGCTCTACAATGAGCAGTTCTTC. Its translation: CASSILAGLYNEQFF.

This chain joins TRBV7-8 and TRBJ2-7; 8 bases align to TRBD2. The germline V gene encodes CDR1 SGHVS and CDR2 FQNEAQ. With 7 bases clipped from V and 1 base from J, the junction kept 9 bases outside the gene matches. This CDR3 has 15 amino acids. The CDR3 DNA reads TGTGCCAGCACCGATCGGGAGGGCGTATCCTACGAGCAGTACTTC. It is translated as CASTDREGVSYEQYF.